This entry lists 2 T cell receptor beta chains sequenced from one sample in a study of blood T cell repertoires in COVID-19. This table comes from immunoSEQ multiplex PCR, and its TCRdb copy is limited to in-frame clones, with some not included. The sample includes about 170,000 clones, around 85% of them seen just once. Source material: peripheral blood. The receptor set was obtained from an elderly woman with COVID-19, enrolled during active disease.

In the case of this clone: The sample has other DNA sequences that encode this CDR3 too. The CDR3 loop reads CASSQGGNTEAFF. CDR3 DNA: TGTGCCAGCAGCCAAGGAGGGAACACTGAAGCTTTCTTT. The chain links TRBV3-1 (or the pseudogene TRBV3-2) to TRBJ1-1; no firm D call. The CDR3 is 13 residues long. The V gene's germline CDR1 is LGHDT and CDR2 YNNKEL (reference sequence). Trimming removed 1 base at V and 1 base at J, with 4 bases between.

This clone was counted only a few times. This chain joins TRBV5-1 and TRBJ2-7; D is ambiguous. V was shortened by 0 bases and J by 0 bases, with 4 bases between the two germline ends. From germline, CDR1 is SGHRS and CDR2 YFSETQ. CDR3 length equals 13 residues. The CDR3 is CASSLDNSYEQYF. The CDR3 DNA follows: TGCGCCAGCAGCTTGGACAACTCCTACGAGCAGTACTTC.